Presented here are 30 T cell receptor beta chains from one specimen sequenced in a study of early T cells in non-severe SARS-CoV-2 infection (dated by TCRdb to the early 2020s). The library was built by means of 5' RACE. The sequencer listed for this sample is NextSeq 500. Using fastp at Q25 and MiXCR, TCRdb reprocessed the public reads and kept productive beta chains. Identical CDR3 protein sequences are pooled into one entry, listed with their most common genes and DNA. Present in this sample are tens of thousands of distinct CDR3 sequences, 14% of which were seen just once. The ten most abundant clones make up roughly 3.8% of the sample. Sequenced here: whole blood, sampled at baseline. All receptors derive from an adult who was a healthcare worker with PCR-confirmed SARS-CoV-2 infection or an uninfected control (not recorded which).

There are a few counts of this clonotype. J is TRBJ2-7 and V is TRBV20-1; D is possibly TRBD2 (6 bases). Germline-derived CDR1 and CDR2 are DFQATT and SNEGSKA (reference sequence). The length of the CDR3 is 13 residues. V was shortened by 3 bases and J by 1 base, with 10 bases between the two germline ends. DNA of the CDR3: TGCAGTGCTAGTCGGGGGACTTCCTACGAGCAGTACTTC. Translation: CSASRGTSYEQYF.

This chain connects TRBV18 to TRBJ2-7; D is unclear. This CDR3 has 12 amino acids. Trimming removed 2 bases from V and 6 bases from J, with 8 bases in between. The germline CDR1 and CDR2 sequences are KGHSH and LQKENI. The CDR3 is CASSPMAIEQYF. DNA for the CDR3: TGTGCCAGCTCACCAATGGCCATCGAGCAGTACTTC.

This clonotype was recorded a few times. The chain's CDR3 is CSVGTTGGGEQYF. CDR3 in DNA: TGCAGCGTCGGGACGACAGGGGGAGGGGAGCAGTACTTC. The gene calls are TRBV29-1 and TRBJ2-7; 9 bases agree with TRBD1. Germline assignment: CDR1 SQVTM and CDR2 ANQGSEA. The CDR3 length is 13 residues. The ends lost 6 bases at V and 7 bases at J; junction bases unmatched: 10.

In this sample, this clonotype turned up a few times. The chain has TRBV7-9 and TRBJ1-1, with unresolved D. The CDR3 is 16 residues long. Trimming stripped 5 bases from V and 3 bases from J, with 19 bases between. CDR1 and CDR2 from the germline V gene are SEHNR and FQNEAQ (reference sequence). The CDR3 nucleotides are TGTGCCAGCAGCCCCGGGCTCGGCCGTGGGGACACTGAAGCTTTCTTT. Translated: CASSPGLGRGDTEAFF.

This clonotype was recorded many times. The chain carries TRBV28 and TRBJ2-3; 9 bases fit TRBD2. CDR1 MDHEN and CDR2 SYDVKM come from the germline V gene. CDR3 size: 18 residues. V gave up 0 bases and J gave up 2 bases; unmatched junction bases: 9. The CDR3 reads CASSLWAAGGRTTDTQYF. DNA for the CDR3: TGTGCCAGCAGTTTATGGGCGGCGGGAGGGAGGACCACAGATACGCAGTATTTT.

V gene TRBV12-3 or TRBV12-4 combines with J gene TRBJ2-7, with D tentatively TRBD2 (6 bases). Trimming removed 5 bases from V and 0 bases from J, with 14 bases in between. The CDR3 covers 15 residues. CDR3 nucleotide sequence: TGTGCCAGCAGTGCAGTCACGGGAGTCTCCTACGAGCAGTACTTC. As protein: CASSAVTGVSYEQYF.

The gene calls are TRBV12-3 or TRBV12-4 and TRBJ2-1, with 9 bases lining up with TRBD2. The V segment lost 7 bases and the J segment 7 bases; nucleotides outside the gene matches: 11. CDR3 length equals 15 residues. The CDR3 region is CASTRRTSDGNEQFF. The CDR3 nucleotides read TGTGCCAGCACCCGGCGGACTAGCGACGGAAATGAGCAGTTCTTC.

Only a few counts were recorded for this clonotype. The chain links TRBV4-2 to TRBJ2-6; no clear D. CDR1 and CDR2 from the germline V gene are LGHNA and YNFKEQ. The CDR3 is made up of 17 amino acids. Trimming left V 1 base short and J 0 bases short, with 10 bases between. The CDR3 spells CASSQGLRPSGANVLTF. The CDR3 DNA sequence: TGTGCCAGCAGCCAAGGACTCCGTCCCTCTGGGGCCAACGTCCTGACTTTC.

The sample holds one count of this clonotype. The chain recombines TRBV20-1 with TRBJ2-7; 14 bases map to TRBD2. V was clipped by 3 bases and J by 2 bases; unmatched bases: 9. This CDR3 contains 17 residues. The germline gives CDR1 DFQATT, CDR2 SNEGSKA (reference sequence). The CDR3 DNA sequence: TGCAGTGCTAGGACCGGGACTAGCGGGAGCAGTCCCTACGAGCAGTACTTC. This gives the protein CSARTGTSGSSPYEQYF.

The gene calls are TRBV7-2 and TRBJ2-3; D ambiguous. This CDR3 has 15 amino acids. Trimming shortened V by 1 base and J by 1 base, and 9 bases separated the two germline ends. Germline assignment: CDR1 SGHTA and CDR2 FQGNSA. This chain's CDR3 is CASSLGSTGTDTQYF. In DNA, the CDR3 is TGTGCCAGCAGCTTAGGCTCCACCGGCACAGATACGCAGTATTTT. Full variable domain (outside the CDR3, taken from reference TRBV7-2 and TRBJ2-3): GAGVSQSPSNKVTEKGKDVELRCDPISGHTALYWYRQSLGQGLEFLIYFQGNSAPDKSGLPSDRFSAERTGGSVSTLTIQRTQQEDSAVYLCASSLGSTGTDTQYFGPGTRLTVL.

The chain is built from TRBV11-2 and TRBJ2-7; D may be TRBD1 or TRBD2 (7 bases each). Deletions cut 3 bases from V and 4 bases from J, with 10 bases between. The CDR3 is 13 amino acids. In germline, CDR1 is SGHAT, CDR2 FQNNGV. CDR3: CASSFQGGYEQYF. The CDR3 DNA reads TGTGCCAGCAGCTTCCAGGGGGGGTACGAGCAGTACTTC.

There are many counts of this clonotype. This rearrangement joins TRBV20-1 to TRBJ1-6; perhaps TRBD1 as D (5 bases). This CDR3 contains 18 residues. Germline V CDR1 and CDR2: DFQATT, SNEGSKA (reference sequence). Trimming cost V 0 bases and J 3 bases, with 18 bases left between them. CDR3 protein: CSARDSSGGRSYNSPLHF. Here the CDR3 DNA reads TGCAGTGCTAGAGATTCATCGGGGGGACGGAGCTATAATTCACCCCTCCACTTT.

This CDR3 is CASTPDQPKVNTEAFF. Written as DNA, the CDR3 is TGTGCCAGCACCCCAGACCAACCGAAGGTTAACACTGAAGCTTTCTTT. The chain has TRBV11-2 and TRBJ1-1; D uncertain. Looked up from germline, CDR1 is SGHAT and CDR2 is FQNNGV. This CDR3 contains 16 residues. V was pared by 7 bases and J by 2 bases, with 20 bases between.

V is TRBV7-6 and J is TRBJ2-3; a possible D gene is TRBD2 (6 bases). V gave up 5 bases and J gave up 8 bases, with 17 bases separating them. Germline loops: CDR1 SGHVS, CDR2 FNYEAQ. The CDR3 spans 14 residues. Here the CDR3 DNA reads TGTGCCAGCAGCCCAGACACGGGAGACCGTACGCAGTATTTT. Translation gives CASSPDTGDRTQYF.

V is TRBV18 and J is TRBJ1-6, with D perhaps matching TRBD1 (6 bases). Germline CDR1 KGHSH, CDR2 LQKENI. V was clipped by 6 bases and J by 3 bases, with 9 bases between them. The CDR3 runs to 14 residues. The CDR3 bases are TGTGCCAGCTCTCAGGACAGCTATAATTCACCCCTCCACTTT. Its translation: CASSQDSYNSPLHF.

The chain couples TRBV27 to TRBJ2-5; D uncertain. Germline values: CDR1 MNHEY, CDR2 SMNVEV (reference sequence). This CDR3 spans 11 amino acids. The germline V and J ends were trimmed by 7 bases and 5 bases, with 8 bases remaining between them. Here the CDR3 reads CASTPGETQYF. In nucleotides, the CDR3 is TGTGCCAGCACCCCTGGGGAGACCCAGTACTTC.

J is TRBJ1-4 and V is TRBV7-9; possible D gene TRBD1, 6 bases. The V gene's germline CDR1 is SEHNR and CDR2 FQNEAQ (reference sequence). Trimming shortened V by 5 bases and J by 1 base, and 11 bases separated the two germline ends. This CDR3 comprises 15 residues. The CDR3 region has the DNA TGTGCCAGCAGCAGCGGACAGAGAACTAATGAAAAACTGTTTTTT. Its protein product is CASSSGQRTNEKLFF.

The rearrangement uses TRBV7-9 and TRBJ2-5; D possibly corresponds to TRBD2 (7 bases). The germline V gene encodes CDR1 SEHNR and CDR2 FQNEAQ (reference sequence). This CDR3 comprises 12 residues. CDR3 in amino acids: CAEGRGRETQYF. The CDR3 DNA reads as TGTGCGGAAGGGCGGGGGCGAGAGACCCAGTACTTC.

This clonotype was detected ten times or more. The chain carries TRBV2 and TRBJ1-2; the D gene is possibly TRBD1 (6 bases). Trimming took off 5 bases at V and 3 bases at J, with 22 bases between the two ends. The CDR3 contains 17 residues. Germline assignment: CDR1 SNHLY and CDR2 FYNNEI. CDR3 in amino acids: CASSNPGDGTPDYGYTF. CDR3 nucleotides: TGTGCCAGCAGTAATCCAGGGGATGGAACCCCTGACTATGGCTACACCTTC. Filled out from reference TRBV2 and TRBJ1-2, the complete variable domain reads EPEVTQTPSHQVTQMGQEVILRCVPISNHLYFYWYRQILGQKVEFLVSFYNNEISEKSEIFDDQFSVERPDGSNFTLKIRSTKLEDSAMYFCASSNPGDGTPDYGYTFGSGTRLTVV.

The rearrangement joins TRBV15 to TRBJ2-3; D gene uncertain. CDR3 length equals 12 residues. Trimming shortened V by 5 bases and J by 1 base, and 4 bases separated the two germline ends. Germline V gives CDR1 LNHNV, CDR2 YYDKDF (reference sequence). This CDR3 reads CATSEGTDTQYF. In DNA form, the CDR3 reads TGTGCCACCAGCGAGGGCACAGATACGCAGTATTTT. Filled out from reference TRBV15 and TRBJ2-3, the complete variable domain reads DAMVIQNPRYQVTQFGKPVTLSCSQTLNHNVMYWYQQKSSQAPKLLFHYYDKDFNNEADTPDNFQSRRPNTSFCFLDIRSPGLGDTAMYLCATSEGTDTQYFGPGTRLTVL.

This clonotype was seen more than once but under ten times. The chain recombines TRBV20-1 with TRBJ2-3, with 8 bases matching TRBD1. In germline, CDR1 is DFQATT, CDR2 SNEGSKA (reference sequence). CDR3 length: 13 amino acids. The CDR3: CSLGQVSTDTQYF. For the CDR3, the DNA is TGCAGCCTGGGACAGGTCAGCACAGATACGCAGTATTTT.

This clonotype was seen repeatedly, ten times or more. This chain links TRBV20-1 with TRBJ1-1, with D maybe TRBD1 (5 bases). The V end lost 1 base, the J end lost 1 base, and 7 bases lay between the germline ends. The germline V gene has CDR1 DFQATT and CDR2 SNEGSKA (reference sequence). The CDR3 contains 13 residues. CDR3 nucleotides: TGCAGTGCTAGAGGGGACGGGAACACTGAAGCTTTCTTT. It codes for CSARGDGNTEAFF.

This clonotype has a handful of counts. This sequence joins TRBV20-1 and TRBJ2-7; the match to TRBD2 covers 12 bases. V was clipped by 4 bases and J by 2 bases; unmatched bases: 12. The CDR3 is 17 amino acids. Germline CDR1 is DFQATT and CDR2 is SNEGSKA (reference sequence). CDR3 DNA sequence: TGCAGTGCTACAGACAGGGGCGGACTAGCGGGGCCCTACGAGCAGTACTTC. Its translation is CSATDRGGLAGPYEQYF.

The chain has TRBV6-6 and TRBJ2-7; possibly TRBD2 for D (5 bases). In germline, CDR1 is MNHNY, CDR2 SVGAGI (reference sequence). Trimming removed 2 bases from V and 2 bases from J, with 10 bases in between. This CDR3 is 14 amino acids long. The CDR3 protein is CASSYASKAYEQYF. The CDR3 nucleotides read TGTGCCAGCAGTTACGCTAGCAAGGCCTACGAGCAGTACTTC.

This clonotype was observed many times. The J gene is TRBJ1-2, the V gene TRBV7-9; 7 bases map to TRBD1. The V gene's germline CDR1 is SEHNR and CDR2 FQNEAQ (reference sequence). The V segment lost 2 bases and the J segment 4 bases; nucleotides outside the gene matches: 10. This CDR3 contains 16 residues. CDR3 protein: CASSLRSGQTFYGYTF. DNA of the CDR3: TGTGCCAGCAGCTTACGATCGGGACAGACCTTCTATGGCTACACCTTC.

This clonotype was observed a few times. The chain couples TRBV29-1 to TRBJ2-7; the D gene is possibly TRBD1 (7 bases). CDR3 size: 13 residues. Germline lookup yields CDR1 SQVTM and CDR2 ANQGSEA. Between the trimmed V and J ends, which lost 5 bases and 2 bases, there was a span of 13 bases. The CDR3 is CSVSRRGAYEQYF. The CDR3 DNA is TGCAGCGTTTCCCGCAGGGGGGCCTACGAGCAGTACTTC.

This clonotype was observed a few times. The chain joins TRBV20-1 to TRBJ2-1, with 10 bases fitting TRBD2. Germline-derived CDR1 and CDR2 are DFQATT and SNEGSKA (reference sequence). CDR3 length equals 16 residues. Trimming removed 2 bases from V and 1 base from J; junction bases left unmatched: 5. The CDR3 region has the DNA TGCAGTGCTAGATCCCGTAGCGGGGGGTCCTACAATGAGCAGTTCTTC. As protein: CSARSRSGGSYNEQFF.

This clonotype was recorded at least ten times. J is TRBJ1-2 and V is TRBV2; D is uncertain. The CDR3 sequence is 13 residues long. Germline V gives CDR1 SNHLY, CDR2 FYNNEI. V lost 1 base and J lost 2, with 5 bases in between. The CDR3 reads CASSEGQNYGYTF. In nucleotides, the CDR3 is TGTGCCAGCAGTGAAGGGCAGAACTATGGCTACACCTTC.

About this clonotype itself: A much larger clone lies a single base off, so this may be a read error. The chain recombines TRBV7-9 with TRBJ1-1, with TRBD1 matching over 9 bases. V lost 5 bases, J lost 1 base, and 11 bases stayed unmatched. From germline, CDR1 is SEHNR and CDR2 FQNEAQ (reference sequence). CDR3 length: 17 amino acids. The CDR3 is CASSPGTGGTRNTEAFF. The CDR3 bases are TGTGCCAGCAGCCCCGGAACAGGGGGCACGAGGAACACTGAAGCTTTCTTT.

This clonotype was seen ten or more times. The rearrangement links TRBV7-8 to TRBJ2-3, with 11 nucleotides matching TRBD2. With V trimmed by 1 base and J by 5 bases, 11 bases remained unmatched. CDR3 length equals 18 residues. CDR1 is SGHVS, CDR2 FQNEAQ, per germline. CDR3 protein: CASSLELNSGRAKDTQYF. The CDR3 DNA sequence: TGTGCCAGCAGCTTAGAGTTAAATAGCGGGAGGGCGAAAGATACGCAGTATTTT. The full variable domain, completed using reference TRBV7-8 and TRBJ2-3, is GAGVSQSPRYKVAKRGQDVALRCDPISGHVSLFWYQQALGQGPEFLTYFQNEAQLDKSGLPSDRFFAERPEGSVSTLKIQRTQQEDSAVYLCASSLELNSGRAKDTQYFGPGTRLTVL.